Here is one T cell receptor (beta chain) with its context. Its antigen is as yet unknown. CDR3 size: 14 residues. V was shortened by 5 bases and J by 1 base, with 15 bases between the two germline ends. Germline values: CDR1 GTSNPN, CDR2 SVGIG (reference sequence). This entry comes from a study of CD8+ T cells in alopecia areata. At the level of the study: Tofacitinib ran 6 to 18 months, followed by 6 months off drug. Treated patients' severity was scored by percentage of affected scalp area. General observations from the study: Whether baseline CD8+ expansion is linked to response remains uncertain, given a single nonresponder.

cDNA serving as the sequencing template came from extracted, reverse transcribed RNA. Profiling relied on immunoSEQ multiplex PCR, and the TCRdb table lists in-frame clones only, not all of them. This table holds hundreds of thousands of clones, more than 45% found once. Stated treatment: oral pan-JAK inhibitor, 5-10 mg twice daily. The chain carries TRBV30 and TRBJ2-7; perhaps D is TRBD1 or TRBD2 (6 bases each). The input for sequencing was CD4+ T cells sorted from blood, taken at week 24, from a patient treated with tofacitinib. The clonotype originates from a human donor with alopecia areata. This CDR3 reads CAWADGGPSYEQYF. The CDR3 DNA is TGTGCCTGGGCCGACGGGGGCCCTTCCTACGAGCAGTACTTC. Full variable domain (remainder filled in from reference TRBV30 and TRBJ2-7): SQTIHQWPATLVQPVGSPLSLECTVEGTSNPNLYWYRQAAGRGLQLLFYSVGIGQISSEVPQNLSASRPQDRQFILSSKKLLLSDSGFYLCAWADGGPSYEQYFGPGTRLTVT.